This T cell receptor beta chain was recovered during a study of regulatory T cells in long-lasting Graves disease. Germline V lookup: CDR1 LNHDA, CDR2 SQIVND (reference sequence). The CDR3 spans 16 residues. V was trimmed by 4 bases and J by 0 bases, leaving 13 bases between them. Specified time point: newly diagnosed GD, antithyroid drugs for less than 3 months. There was RNA extracted from PBMCs, and the TCR library was made from it. Researchers made TCR beta libraries by using iRepertoire HTBI primers and running Arm-PCR on CDR3 regions. One entry per CDR3 protein results from TCRdb running MiXCR on the multiplex PCR reads. Of 500,000 or so distinct CDR3 sequences in the sample, 15% to 20% were seen once. The same sample was also used in a study of T cells in Graves' hyperthyroidism and ophthalmopathy. From that paper: Also found in blood were most expanded thyroid clonotypes above 0.001.

The chain recombines TRBV19 with TRBJ1-3; D is unresolved. This sequence was found in a woman aged 35-60 years with Graves disease. Sample: peripheral blood mononuclear cells (PBMCs), taken at new diagnosis, from a patient treated with antithyroid drugs. The CDR3 region is CASSSPAGRSGNTIYF. The CDR3 region has the DNA TGTGCCAGTAGTAGCCCCGCGGGCCGCTCTGGAAACACCATATATTTT.